This T cell receptor beta chain was captured by sequencing in a study of blood T cells in healthy people across ages. Study-wide points: Investigators treated diversity estimates from one million T cells as underestimates. Unsorted PBMCs ruled out conclusive naive versus antigen-experienced comparison. Age advanced and TCR beta diversity per million T cells fell, roughly linearly.

PCR was performed a second time for 7 to 11 cycles using a sample-barcoded 5' primer and a J-beta primer mix. A tag from a template-switch adaptor with 12 random nucleotides marked each cDNA molecule. One entry per CDR3 protein, called by TCRdb with MiXCR from the 5' RACE reads. In the table there are 780,000 or so distinct CDR3 sequences, 56% of which are singletons. This clonotype was counted between two and nine times. As yet, its antigen is unknown. CDR1 is WSHSY and CDR2 is SAAADI in the germline V gene. This CDR3 has 13 residues. Between the trimmed V and J ends, which lost 0 bases and 6 bases, there was a span of 9 bases.

What was sequenced was blood. The chain has TRBV10-2 and TRBJ2-7; D not resolved. The clonotype was recovered from a man aged 40-55 years in good health. CDR3 DNA: TGCGCCAGCAGTGAGTCCCCACTCCGCGAGCAGTACTTC. This encodes CASSESPLREQYF.